What follows is one TCR beta chain and its context. The source of the sample is a study of blood T cell repertoires in COVID-19. Study details: Nucleic acid was either cDNA or gDNA, and it came from T cells, B-cell-depleted T cells, or PBMCs.

V lost 0 bases, J lost 6 bases, and 6 bases stayed unmatched. CDR1 and CDR2 (germline): MGHRA, YSYEKL. This CDR3 contains 16 residues. The repertoire was sequenced with immunoSEQ multiplex PCR; TCRdb's copy has only in-frame clones and lacks some. The sample records 280,000 or so clones, 83% being singletons. The V call is TRBV4-1, the J call TRBJ2-2, with 8 bases lining up with TRBD2. The source is a woman between 45 and 60 years old who had recovered from COVID-19. Material for sequencing was peripheral blood. In DNA, the CDR3 is TGCGCCAGCAGCCAAGAGCCGGGGGGGAGGTCCGGGGAGCTGTTTTTT. As protein: CASSQEPGGRSGELFF.